One T cell receptor beta chain is described in this entry. This record comes from a study of blood T cell repertoires in COVID-19. The CDR3 loop spans 14 amino acids. Germline CDR1 is SNHLY and CDR2 is FYNNEI. The junction had 5 bases not matched to a gene; V was cut back by 5 bases and J by 6 bases. Libraries were prepared by immunoSEQ multiplex PCR; TCRdb keeps only in-frame clonotypes and omits some of them. The data show fewer than 650,000 clones, less than 90% seen once. Sequencing used peripheral blood. The chain carries TRBV2 and TRBJ1-4; 8 bases agree with TRBD1. The TCR originated in a woman in her forties or fifties with COVID-19, enrolled during active disease. The CDR3 DNA reads as TGTGCCAGCAGTTTCGACAGGGGAGATGAAAAACTGTTTTTT. Amino acid sequence: CASSFDRGDEKLFF.